This TCR beta chain was obtained from a study of vaccination effects on CD4 cells after COVID-19. The CDR3 covers 14 residues. Looked up from germline, CDR1 is LGHDT and CDR2 is YNNKEL (reference sequence). J lost 5 bases, V lost 5 bases, and 4 bases had no gene match. This clone has ten or more counts. Its target is not known. Produced via immunoSEQ multiplex PCR; TCRdb's table is partial and in-frame only. This sample has 42,000 or so clones, with around 72% found just once. Before sequencing took place, the ViraFEST assay used viral peptide pools to expand antigen-specific CD4+ T cells. At the end of around eleven days of culture, CD4+ T cells were isolated. By PCR, the person was confirmed to have had SARS-CoV-2 infection between March and December 2020.

The starting material was CD4+ T cells from PBMCs cultured with a peptide pool, obtained before COVID-19 vaccination. V usage is TRBV3-1 (or the pseudogene TRBV3-2) and J usage is TRBJ1-1; the match to TRBD1 covers 11 bases. The sequence was collected from a human donor who had a prior SARS-CoV-2 infection. Written as DNA, the CDR3 is TGTGCCAGCAGCGCCCGGGACAGGGGGACTGAAGCTTTCTTT. Translation gives CASSARDRGTEAFF.